The rows below give T cell receptor beta chains drawn from one sample of a study of blood T cell repertoires in COVID-19. Method: immunoSEQ multiplex PCR; TCRdb's copy keeps in-frame clones and lacks some. The table records 240,000 or so clones, about 84% of them present only once. The sequenced material came from peripheral blood. These receptors all come from a man older than 75 with acute or convalescent COVID-19. CDR3s include the opening cysteine and the closing phenylalanine or tryptophan. D genes are given only for firm matches. Clone size appears in some rows only: once, few, many, or a class for an expanded clone.

V: TRBV5-6
D: TRBD1
size: NA
length: 15
J: TRBJ1-4
CDR3: CASSSPGQDNEKLFF
DNA: TGTGCCAGCAGCTCACCGGGACAGGATAATGAAAAACTGTTTTTT

V: TRBV6-5
D: TRBD1
size: NA
length: 15
J: TRBJ1-1
CDR3: CASSRDRLMNTEAFF
DNA: TGTGCCAGCAGCCGGGACAGACTTATGAACACTGAAGCTTTCTTT

V: TRBV27
D: NA
size: NA
length: 13
J: TRBJ1-5
CDR3: CASSLREDQPQHF
DNA: TGTGCCAGCAGTTTAAGGGAGGATCAGCCCCAGCATTTT

V: TRBV19
D: TRBD2
size: NA
length: 14
J: TRBJ2-1
CDR3: CATRGGSSYNEQFF
DNA: TGTGCCACCCGGGGGGGGAGCTCCTACAATGAGCAGTTCTTC

V: TRBV14
D: TRBD1
size: NA
length: 15
J: TRBJ2-5
CDR3: CASSRRTGVGETQYF
DNA: TGTGCCAGCAGCCGGCGGACAGGGGTCGGAGAGACCCAGTACTTC

V: TRBV11-3
D: TRBD2
size: NA
length: 17
J: TRBJ2-2
CDR3: CASSPIAGATNTGELFF
DNA: TGTGCCAGCAGCCCAATAGCGGGAGCAACGAACACCGGGGAGCTGTTTTTT

V: TRBV15
D: NA
size: NA
length: 15
J: TRBJ1-1
CDR3: CATSRVTRGNTEAFF
DNA: TGTGCCACCAGCAGAGTAACAAGGGGGAACACTGAAGCTTTCTTT

V: TRBV19
D: TRBD1
size: NA
length: 16
J: TRBJ1-5
CDR3: CASSTTGVGSNQPQHF
DNA: TGTGCCAGTAGTACCACAGGGGTGGGGAGCAATCAGCCCCAGCATTTT

V: TRBV5-1
D: TRBD1
size: NA
length: 17
J: TRBJ2-2
CDR3: CASSLQGFMANTGELFF
DNA: TGCGCCAGCAGCCTACAGGGGTTCATGGCAAACACCGGGGAGCTGTTTTTT

V: TRBV5-4
D: NA
size: few
length: 15
J: TRBJ1-1
CDR3: CASSLETALRGEAFF
DNA: TGTGCCAGCAGCTTGGAGACAGCCCTAAGGGGTGAAGCTTTCTTT

V: TRBV18
D: TRBD1
size: once
length: 15
J: TRBJ1-4
CDR3: CASSPRTGGVEKLFF
DNA: TGTGCCAGCTCACCGCGGACAGGGGGCGTAGAAAAACTGTTTTTT

V: TRBV19
D: NA
size: NA
length: 16
J: TRBJ1-3
CDR3: CASSSSTVSSGNTIYF
DNA: TGTGCCAGTAGTTCCTCGACAGTCAGCTCTGGAAACACCATATATTTT

V: TRBV5-1
D: NA
size: NA
length: 13
J: TRBJ1-2
CDR3: CASGVGGNYGYTF
DNA: TGCGCCAGCGGGGTCGGGGGAAACTATGGCTACACCTTC

V: TRBV3-1/TRBV3-2
D: NA
size: NA
length: 14
J: TRBJ2-4
CDR3: CASSQSGSKNIQYF
DNA: TGTGCCAGCAGCCAGTCGGGTTCCAAAAACATTCAGTACTTC

V: TRBV7-9
D: NA
size: NA
length: 12
J: TRBJ1-1
CDR3: CASSSVSLEAFF
DNA: TGTGCCAGCAGCTCAGTTAGCCTTGAAGCTTTCTTT

V: TRBV5-1
D: TRBD2
size: NA
length: 15
J: TRBJ2-7
CDR3: CASSPSGGSSYEQYF
DNA: TGCGCCAGCAGCCCTAGCGGAGGGAGCTCCTACGAGCAGTACTTC

V: TRBV10-3
D: TRBD2
size: NA
length: 14
J: TRBJ2-1
CDR3: CAIKTSGGHNEQFF
DNA: TGTGCCATCAAGACTAGCGGGGGACACAATGAGCAGTTCTTC

V: TRBV25-1
D: NA
size: NA
length: 12
J: TRBJ1-4
CDR3: CASSEGLQKLFF
DNA: TGTGCCAGCAGTGAGGGACTTCAAAAACTGTTTTTT

V: TRBV5-1
D: NA
size: NA
length: 15
J: TRBJ2-3
CDR3: CASSLGGARTDTQYF
DNA: TGCGCCAGCAGCTTGGGCGGGGCCCGTACAGATACGCAGTATTTT

V: TRBV11-3
D: TRBD2
size: NA
length: 15
J: TRBJ2-3
CDR3: CASSLGLAGMDTQYF
DNA: TGTGCCAGCAGCTTAGGCCTAGCGGGGATGGATACGCAGTATTTT

V: TRBV3-1/TRBV3-2
D: TRBD2
size: NA
length: 16
J: TRBJ2-3
CDR3: CASSLPPGLGTDTQYF
DNA: TGTGCCAGCAGCTTACCACCGGGACTAGGCACAGATACGCAGTATTTT

V: TRBV6-6
D: NA
size: NA
length: 11
J: TRBJ2-7
CDR3: CASSPQNEQYF
DNA: TGTGCCAGCAGCCCACAAAACGAGCAGTACTTC

V: TRBV12-3/TRBV12-4
D: NA
size: NA
length: 13
J: TRBJ1-6
CDR3: CASNLKGDAALHF
DNA: TGTGCCAGCAACTTAAAGGGGGACGCGGCCCTCCACTTT

V: TRBV27
D: NA
size: NA
length: 13
J: TRBJ2-2
CDR3: CASSFSNTGELFF
DNA: TGTGCCAGCAGTTTCTCCAACACCGGGGAGCTGTTTTTT

V: TRBV19
D: TRBD1
size: NA
length: 15
J: TRBJ2-7
CDR3: CASSIGTGPSYEQYF
DNA: TGTGCCAGTAGTATCGGGACAGGGCCTTCCTACGAGCAGTACTTC

V: TRBV4-2
D: NA
size: NA
length: 14
J: TRBJ2-4
CDR3: CASSRDSAKNIQYF
DNA: TGTGCCAGCAGCCGAGACTCAGCCAAAAACATTCAGTACTTC

V: TRBV6-5
D: NA
size: NA
length: 14
J: TRBJ2-5
CDR3: CASSRGATKETQYF
DNA: TGTGCCAGCTCCCGGGGGGCGACAAAGGAGACCCAGTACTTC

V: TRBV28
D: NA
size: NA
length: 16
J: TRBJ1-2
CDR3: CASSLVSGHGFGGYTF
DNA: TGTGCCAGCAGTTTAGTTTCGGGACACGGGTTTGGTGGCTACACCTTC

V: TRBV3-1/TRBV3-2
D: TRBD2
size: NA
length: 18
J: TRBJ2-3
CDR3: CASSQKRIAGGPPDTQYF
DNA: TGTGCCAGCAGCCAAAAACGAATAGCGGGGGGGCCCCCAGATACGCAGTATTTT

V: TRBV5-1
D: TRBD1
size: NA
length: 15
J: TRBJ2-1
CDR3: CASSFGQGAYNEQFF
DNA: TGCGCCAGCAGCTTCGGACAGGGGGCCTACAATGAGCAGTTCTTC

V: TRBV10-3
D: NA
size: NA
length: 14
J: TRBJ1-1
CDR3: CAISALDRNTEAFF
DNA: TGTGCCATCAGCGCTCTCGACAGGAACACTGAAGCTTTCTTT

V: TRBV29-1
D: TRBD1
size: NA
length: 13
J: TRBJ2-1
CDR3: CSVQGDSYNEQFF
DNA: TGCAGCGTACAGGGGGACTCCTACAATGAGCAGTTCTTC

V: TRBV19
D: NA
size: NA
length: 14
J: TRBJ2-5
CDR3: CASSGSLRSETQYF
DNA: TGTGCCAGCTCGGGGTCGCTGAGAAGTGAGACCCAGTACTTC

V: TRBV5-5
D: TRBD2
size: NA
length: 17
J: TRBJ2-1
CDR3: CASSSGSLAGAYNEQFF
DNA: TGTGCCAGCAGCTCCGGGAGCCTAGCGGGCGCCTACAATGAGCAGTTCTTC

V: TRBV6-5
D: TRBD1
size: NA
length: 15
J: TRBJ2-1
CDR3: CASRRTGTSGYEQFF
DNA: TGTGCCAGCAGGCGGACAGGGACGAGCGGCTATGAGCAGTTCTTC